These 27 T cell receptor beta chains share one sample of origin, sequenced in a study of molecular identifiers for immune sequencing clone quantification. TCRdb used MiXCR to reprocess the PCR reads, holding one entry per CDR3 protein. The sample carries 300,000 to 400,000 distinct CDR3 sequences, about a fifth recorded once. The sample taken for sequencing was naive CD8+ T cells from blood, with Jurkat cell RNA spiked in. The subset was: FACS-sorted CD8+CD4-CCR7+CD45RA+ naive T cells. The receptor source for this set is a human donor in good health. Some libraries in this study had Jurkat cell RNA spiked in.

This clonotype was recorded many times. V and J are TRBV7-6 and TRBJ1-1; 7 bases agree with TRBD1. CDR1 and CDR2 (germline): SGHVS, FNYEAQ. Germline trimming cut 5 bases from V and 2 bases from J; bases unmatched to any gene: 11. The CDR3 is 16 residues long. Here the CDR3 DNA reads TGTGCCAGCAGCCCCAACAGGGGTGGGGGAAACACTGAAGCTTTCTTT. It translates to CASSPNRGGGNTEAFF.

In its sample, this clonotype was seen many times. CDR3 bases: TGTGCCAGCACCCCTTCCGTGACAGCGAACACTGAAGCTTTCTTT. It encodes CASTPSVTANTEAFF. The chain couples TRBV7-2 to TRBJ1-1; the D gene is possibly TRBD1 (5 bases). This CDR3 is built from 15 residues. With 7 bases removed from V and 1 base from J, the gap between germline ends came to 16 bases. Germline lookup yields CDR1 SGHTA and CDR2 FQGNSA.

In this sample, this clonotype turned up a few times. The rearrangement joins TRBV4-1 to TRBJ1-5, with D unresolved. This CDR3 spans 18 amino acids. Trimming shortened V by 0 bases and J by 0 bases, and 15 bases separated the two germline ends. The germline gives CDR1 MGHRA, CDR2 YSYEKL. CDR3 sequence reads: CASSQDHPGDYSNQPQHF. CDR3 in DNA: TGCGCCAGCAGCCAAGATCATCCAGGTGATTATAGCAATCAGCCCCAGCATTTT.

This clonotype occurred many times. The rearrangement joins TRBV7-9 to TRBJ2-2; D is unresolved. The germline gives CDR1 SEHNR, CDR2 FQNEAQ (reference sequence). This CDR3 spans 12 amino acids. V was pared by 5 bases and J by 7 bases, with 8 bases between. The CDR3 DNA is TGTGCCAGCAGCCCGTCGATCGGGGAGCTGTTTTTT. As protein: CASSPSIGELFF.

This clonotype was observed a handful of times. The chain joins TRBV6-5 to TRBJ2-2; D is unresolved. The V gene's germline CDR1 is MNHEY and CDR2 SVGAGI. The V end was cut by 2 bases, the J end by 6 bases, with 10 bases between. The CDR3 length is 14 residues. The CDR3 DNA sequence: TGTGCCAGCAGTTACGGACCGACCCCCGGGGAGCTGTTTTTT. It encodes CASSYGPTPGELFF.

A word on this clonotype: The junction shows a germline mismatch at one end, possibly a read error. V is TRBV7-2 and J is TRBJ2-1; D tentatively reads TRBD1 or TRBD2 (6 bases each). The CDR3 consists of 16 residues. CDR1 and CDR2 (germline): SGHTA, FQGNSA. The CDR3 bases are TGTGCCCGCAGCGTCACGGGGGCTTTCTCCTACAATGAGCAGTTCTTC. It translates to CARSVTGAFSYNEQFF.

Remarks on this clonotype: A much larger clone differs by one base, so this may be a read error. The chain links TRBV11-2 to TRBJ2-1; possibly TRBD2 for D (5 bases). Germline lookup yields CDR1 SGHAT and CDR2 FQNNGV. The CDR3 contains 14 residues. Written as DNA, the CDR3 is TGTGCCAGCAGCTTTGGTCCCGCCGAGGGAGAGCAGTCCTTC. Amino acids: CASSFGPAEGEQSF. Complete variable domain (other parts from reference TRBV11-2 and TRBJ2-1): EAGVAQSPRYKIIEKRQSVAFWCNPISGHATLYWYQQILGQGPKLLIQFQNNGVVDDSQLPKDRFSAERLKGVDSTLKIQPAKLEDSAVYLCASSFGPAEGEQSFGPGTRLTVL.

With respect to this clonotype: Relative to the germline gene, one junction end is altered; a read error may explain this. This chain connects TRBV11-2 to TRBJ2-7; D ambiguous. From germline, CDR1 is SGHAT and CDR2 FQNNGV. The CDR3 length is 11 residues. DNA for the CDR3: TGTGCCGGCAGCCCGCCGGGCGAGCAGTACTTC. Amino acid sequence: CAGSPPGEQYF.

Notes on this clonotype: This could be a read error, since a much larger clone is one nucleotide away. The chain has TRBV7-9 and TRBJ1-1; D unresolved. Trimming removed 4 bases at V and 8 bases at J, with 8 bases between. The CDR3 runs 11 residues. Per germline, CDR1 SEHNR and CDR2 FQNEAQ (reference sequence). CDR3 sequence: CASSSPTEAFF. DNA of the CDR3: TGTGCCAGCAGCTCCCCGACAGAAGCTTTCTTT.

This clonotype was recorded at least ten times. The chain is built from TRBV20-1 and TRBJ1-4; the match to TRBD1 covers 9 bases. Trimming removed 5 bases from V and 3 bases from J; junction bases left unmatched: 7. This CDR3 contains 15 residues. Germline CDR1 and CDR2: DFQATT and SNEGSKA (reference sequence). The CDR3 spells CSAQLGQGSNEKLFF. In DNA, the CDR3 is TGCAGTGCTCAACTTGGACAGGGGTCTAATGAAAAACTGTTTTTT.

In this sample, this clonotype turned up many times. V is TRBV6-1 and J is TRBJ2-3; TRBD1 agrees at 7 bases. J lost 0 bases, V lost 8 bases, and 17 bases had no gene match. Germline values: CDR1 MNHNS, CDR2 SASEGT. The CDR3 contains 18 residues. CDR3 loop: CASQQGWEWLGSTDTQYF. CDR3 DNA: TGTGCCAGCCAACAGGGGTGGGAATGGCTAGGGAGCACAGATACGCAGTATTTT.

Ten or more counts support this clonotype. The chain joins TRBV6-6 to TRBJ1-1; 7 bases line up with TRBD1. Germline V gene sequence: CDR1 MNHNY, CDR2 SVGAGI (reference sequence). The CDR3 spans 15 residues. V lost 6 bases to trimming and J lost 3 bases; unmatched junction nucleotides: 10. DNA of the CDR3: TGTGCCAGCAGCTATATGACAGGGTTAGACACTGAAGCTTTCTTT. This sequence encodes CASSYMTGLDTEAFF.

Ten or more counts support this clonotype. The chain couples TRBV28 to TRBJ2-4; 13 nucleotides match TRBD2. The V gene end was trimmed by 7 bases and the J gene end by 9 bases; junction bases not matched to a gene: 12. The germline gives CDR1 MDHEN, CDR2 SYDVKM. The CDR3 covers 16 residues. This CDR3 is CASTLGLAGVPSIQYF. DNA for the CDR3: TGTGCCAGCACCCTCGGACTAGCGGGAGTCCCGAGCATTCAGTACTTC.

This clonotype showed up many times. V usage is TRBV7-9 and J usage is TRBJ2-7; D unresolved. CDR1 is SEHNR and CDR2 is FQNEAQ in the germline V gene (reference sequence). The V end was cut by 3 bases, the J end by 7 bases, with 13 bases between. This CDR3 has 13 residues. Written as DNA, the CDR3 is TGTGCCAGCAGCTTTCCTACAGCCTCGGAGCAGTACTTC. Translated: CASSFPTASEQYF.

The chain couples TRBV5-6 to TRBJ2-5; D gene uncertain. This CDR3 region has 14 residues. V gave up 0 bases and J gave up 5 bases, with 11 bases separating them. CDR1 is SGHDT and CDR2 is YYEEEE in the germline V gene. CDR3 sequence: CASSLVNLGETQYF. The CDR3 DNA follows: TGTGCCAGCAGCTTGGTGAATCTGGGGGAGACCCAGTACTTC.

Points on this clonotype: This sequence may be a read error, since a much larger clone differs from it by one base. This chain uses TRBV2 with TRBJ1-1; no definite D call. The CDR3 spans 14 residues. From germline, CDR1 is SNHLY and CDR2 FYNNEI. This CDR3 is CTSSEYMTNTEAFF. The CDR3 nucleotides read TGTACCAGCAGTGAATACATGACGAACACTGAAGCTTTCTTT.

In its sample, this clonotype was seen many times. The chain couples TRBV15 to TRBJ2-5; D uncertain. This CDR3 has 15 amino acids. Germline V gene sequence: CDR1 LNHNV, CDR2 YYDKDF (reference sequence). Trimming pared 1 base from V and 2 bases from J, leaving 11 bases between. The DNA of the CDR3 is TGTGCCACCAGCAGAGTTGCCGGAGCACAAGAGACCCAGTACTTC. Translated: CATSRVAGAQETQYF.

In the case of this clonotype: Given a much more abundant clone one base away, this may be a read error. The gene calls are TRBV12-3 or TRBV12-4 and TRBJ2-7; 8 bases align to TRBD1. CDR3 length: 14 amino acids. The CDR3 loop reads CASSFEQGVDEQCF. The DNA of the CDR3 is TGTGCCAGCAGTTTTGAACAGGGGGTAGACGAGCAGTGCTTC.

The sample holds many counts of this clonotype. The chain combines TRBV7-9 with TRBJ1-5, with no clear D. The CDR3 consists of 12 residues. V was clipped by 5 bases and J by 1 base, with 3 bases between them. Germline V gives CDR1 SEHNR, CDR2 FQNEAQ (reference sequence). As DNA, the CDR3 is TGTGCCAGCAGCCTAAGCAATCAGCCCCAGCATTTT. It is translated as CASSLSNQPQHF. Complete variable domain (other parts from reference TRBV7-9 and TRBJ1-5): DTGVSQNPRHKITKRGQNVTFRCDPISEHNRLYWYRQTLGQGPEFLTYFQNEAQLEKSRLLSDRFSAERPKGSFSTLEIQRTEQGDSAMYLCASSLSNQPQHFGDGTRLSIL.

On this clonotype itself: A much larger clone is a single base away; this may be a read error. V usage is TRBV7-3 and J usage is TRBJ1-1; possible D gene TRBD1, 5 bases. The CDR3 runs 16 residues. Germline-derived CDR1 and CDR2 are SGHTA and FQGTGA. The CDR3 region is CASGLSGAGTNTEAFF. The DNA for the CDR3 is TGTGCCAGCGGCTTAAGTGGGGCAGGAACCAACACTGAAGCTTTCTTT.

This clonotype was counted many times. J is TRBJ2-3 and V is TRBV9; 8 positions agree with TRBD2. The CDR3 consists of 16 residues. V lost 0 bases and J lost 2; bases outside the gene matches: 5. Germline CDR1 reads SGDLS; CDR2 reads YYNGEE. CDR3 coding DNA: TGTGCCAGCAGCGTAGAGGGCGGGAGGATCACAGATACGCAGTATTTT. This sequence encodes CASSVEGGRITDTQYF. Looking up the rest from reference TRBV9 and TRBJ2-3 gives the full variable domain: DSGVTQTPKHLITATGQRVTLRCSPRSGDLSVYWYQQSLDQGLQFLIQYYNGEERAKGNILERFSAQQFPDLHSELNLSSLELGDSALYFCASSVEGGRITDTQYFGPGTRLTVL.

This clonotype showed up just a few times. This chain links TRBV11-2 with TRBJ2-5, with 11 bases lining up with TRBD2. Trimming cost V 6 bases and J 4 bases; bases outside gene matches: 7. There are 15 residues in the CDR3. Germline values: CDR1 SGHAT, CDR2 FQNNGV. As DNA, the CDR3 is TGTGCCAGCAGTCTTAGCGGGGGGGCCGGAGAGACCCAGTACTTC. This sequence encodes CASSLSGGAGETQYF.

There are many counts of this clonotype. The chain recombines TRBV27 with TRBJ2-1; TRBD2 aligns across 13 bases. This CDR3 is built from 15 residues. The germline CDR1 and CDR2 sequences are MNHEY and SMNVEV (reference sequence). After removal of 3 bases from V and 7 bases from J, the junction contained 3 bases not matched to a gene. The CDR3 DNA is TGTGCCAGCAGTTTGGGACTAGCGGGGCCTAATGAGCAGTTCTTC. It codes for CASSLGLAGPNEQFF.

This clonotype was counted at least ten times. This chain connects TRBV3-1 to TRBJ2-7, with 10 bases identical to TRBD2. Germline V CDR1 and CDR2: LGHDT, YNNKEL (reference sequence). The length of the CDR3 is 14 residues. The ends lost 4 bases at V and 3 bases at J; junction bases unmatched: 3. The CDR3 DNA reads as TGTGCCAGCAGCCCTCCTAGCGGGGGCTACGAGCAGTACTTC. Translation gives CASSPPSGGYEQYF.

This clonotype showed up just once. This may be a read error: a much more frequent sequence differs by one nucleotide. CDR3 sequence: CASSLETGWSGTEAFF. The CDR3, as DNA: TGTGCCAGCAGCCTCGAGACAGGGTGGTCGGGAACTGAAGCTTTCTTT. The J gene is TRBJ1-1, the V gene TRBV28, with 7 bases matching TRBD1. The length of the CDR3 is 16 residues. Per the germline V gene, CDR1 is MDHEN and CDR2 is SYDVKM. The V segment lost 6 bases and the J segment 5 bases; nucleotides outside the gene matches: 15.

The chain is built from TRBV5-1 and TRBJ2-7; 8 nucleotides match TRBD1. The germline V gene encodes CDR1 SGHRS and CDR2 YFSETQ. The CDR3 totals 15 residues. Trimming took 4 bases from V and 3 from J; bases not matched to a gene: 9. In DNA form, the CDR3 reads TGCGCCAGCAGCCTCGACAGGGGATGGGGCTACGAGCAGTACTTC. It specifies CASSLDRGWGYEQYF.

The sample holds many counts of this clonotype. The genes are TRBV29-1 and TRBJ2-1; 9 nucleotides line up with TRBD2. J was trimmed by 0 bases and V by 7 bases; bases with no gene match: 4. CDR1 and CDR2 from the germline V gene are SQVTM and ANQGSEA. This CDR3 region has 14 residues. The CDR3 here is CSGLAGSSYNEQFF. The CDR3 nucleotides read TGCAGCGGGCTAGCGGGGAGCTCCTACAATGAGCAGTTCTTC.